These 27 T cell receptor beta chains share one sample of origin, sequenced in a study of PD-L1 blockade in urothelial cancer. Time point defined: pretreatment peripheral blood. Using immunoSEQ multiplex PCR, the repertoire was profiled, and TCRdb retains in-frame clones only, with some absent. Of roughly 52,000 clones listed, around 79% are singletons. The source material was PBMCs, sampled around atezolizumab (anti-PD-L1) treatment. The receptors here all came from a man between 65 and 79 years old with urothelial cancer.

The chain has TRBV19 and TRBJ1-2; TRBD1 is a possible D gene (5 bases). Trimming shortened V by 3 bases and J by 6 bases, and 11 bases separated the two germline ends. This CDR3 is built from 13 residues. Germline CDR1 and CDR2: LNHDA and SQIVND (reference sequence). The CDR3 DNA reads as TGTGCCAGTAGTATGGGGGGAGGCCATGGCTACACCTTC. Protein product: CASSMGGGHGYTF.

V and J are TRBV2 and TRBJ2-2; 9 positions match TRBD2. The germline V gene has CDR1 SNHLY and CDR2 FYNNEI. The CDR3 is made up of 15 amino acids. V lost 3 bases to trimming and J lost 3 bases; unmatched junction nucleotides: 2. This CDR3 is CASSDGTSYTGELFF. The CDR3 DNA sequence: TGTGCCAGCAGTGATGGGACTAGCTACACCGGGGAGCTGTTTTTT.

The chain has TRBV5-8 and TRBJ1-5; 8 bases are a match to TRBD1. The trim removed 4 bases at V and 2 bases at J, leaving 2 bases unmatched. In germline, CDR1 is SGHTS, CDR2 YDEGEE. The CDR3 loop spans 14 amino acids. CDR3 sequence: CASSAGQGNQPQHF. The CDR3 nucleotides are TGTGCCAGCAGCGCGGGACAGGGCAATCAGCCCCAGCATTTT.

The table lists this clone with a count of one. The rearrangement links TRBV5-6 to TRBJ1-1; a weak D match, TRBD1 (5 bases). In germline, CDR1 is SGHDT, CDR2 YYEEEE. The CDR3 totals 12 residues. Trimming stripped 4 bases from V and 11 bases from J, with 15 bases between. CDR3 sequence: CASSKTVAGAFF. DNA of the CDR3: TGTGCCAGCAGCAAGACAGTGGCGGGGGCTTTCTTT.

The gene calls are TRBV10-3 and TRBJ2-5; weak D call: TRBD2 (5 bases). V dropped 0 bases and J dropped 2 bases, with 10 bases sitting between them. CDR1 ENHRY and CDR2 SYGVKD come from the germline V gene. The CDR3 runs to 15 residues. CDR3: CAISESRGRQETQYF. Written as DNA, the CDR3 is TGTGCCATCAGTGAGTCGAGAGGGCGGCAAGAGACCCAGTACTTC.

The chain uses TRBV28 and TRBJ1-2, with 10 bases that match TRBD1. The CDR3 runs 14 residues. V lost 5 bases, J lost 6 bases, and 6 bases stayed unmatched. Germline lookup yields CDR1 MDHEN and CDR2 SYDVKM. The CDR3 protein is CASSQVTGGDGYTF. The CDR3 DNA reads as TGTGCCAGCAGTCAAGTGACAGGGGGCGATGGCTACACCTTC.

This clone has only one observation. The chain recombines TRBV30 with TRBJ1-4; 8 nucleotides agree with TRBD1. The CDR3 consists of 15 residues. The V gene's germline CDR1 is GTSNPN and CDR2 SVGIG (reference sequence). V lost 3 bases and J lost 8; bases outside the gene matches: 11. Written as DNA, the CDR3 is TGTGCCTGGAGCCGGGGGCAGGGGGCAGACGAAAAACTGTTTTTT. Amino acids: CAWSRGQGADEKLFF. The whole variable domain, filled in from reference TRBV30 and TRBJ1-4, reads SQTIHQWPATLVQPVGSPLSLECTVEGTSNPNLYWYRQAAGRGLQLLFYSVGIGQISSEVPQNLSASRPQDRQFILSSKKLLLSDSGFYLCAWSRGQGADEKLFFGSGTQLSVL.

The chain joins TRBV4-1 to TRBJ1-4, with a tentative D call TRBD1 (6 bases). The CDR3 runs to 15 residues. Between the trimmed V and J ends, which lost 6 bases and 5 bases, there was a span of 16 bases. Germline V gene sequence: CDR1 MGHRA, CDR2 YSYEKL. The CDR3 DNA reads as TGCGCCAGCAGGAGCCTTGGACAGACGAATGAAAAACTGTTTTTT. Protein sequence: CASRSLGQTNEKLFF.

This clone was detected only a few times. This chain links TRBV11-2 with TRBJ1-4, with D unresolved. Germline V gives CDR1 SGHAT, CDR2 FQNNGV. With 5 bases removed from V and 3 bases from J, the gap between germline ends came to 19 bases. The CDR3 is 17 residues long. The CDR3 reads CASSRLGSGLANEKLFF. The CDR3 nucleotides read TGTGCCAGCAGCCGCCTGGGTTCCGGGTTAGCTAATGAAAAACTGTTTTTT.

This sequence joins TRBV15 and TRBJ1-4; D remains unclear. This CDR3 is built from 13 residues. Trimming stripped 3 bases from V and 4 bases from J, with 6 bases between. CDR1 is LNHNV and CDR2 is YYDKDF in the germline V gene (reference sequence). As DNA, the CDR3 is TGTGCCACCAGCAGGGACTTTAATGAAAAACTGTTTTTT. The encoded protein is CATSRDFNEKLFF.

The chain combines TRBV10-3 with TRBJ2-3; the D gene is possibly TRBD2 (6 bases). Germline lookup yields CDR1 ENHRY and CDR2 SYGVKD. Trimming shortened V by 2 bases and J by 6 bases, and 15 bases separated the two germline ends. The CDR3 totals 15 residues. The CDR3 spells CAISEPRERFDTQYF. CDR3 bases: TGTGCCATCAGTGAGCCCCGGGAGAGGTTTGATACGCAGTATTTT.

The chain has TRBV28 and TRBJ2-1; D may be TRBD2 (6 bases). Trimming left V 7 bases short and J 6 bases short, with 16 bases between. This CDR3 contains 14 residues. CDR1 and CDR2 (germline): MDHEN, SYDVKM. For the CDR3, the DNA is TGTGCCAGCACTTCTGGCGGGACTCTCAATGAGCAGTTCTTC. Its protein product is CASTSGGTLNEQFF.

This CDR3 is CAWSVWAGGSADTQYF. In DNA form, the CDR3 reads TGTGCCTGGAGCGTCTGGGCGGGAGGGTCCGCAGATACGCAGTATTTT. This chain joins TRBV30 and TRBJ2-3; 9 nucleotides align to TRBD2. The length of the CDR3 is 16 residues. The J segment lost 4 bases and the V segment lost 3 bases, leaving 11 bases of the junction unmatched. Germline V CDR1 and CDR2: GTSNPN, SVGIG (reference sequence).

This sequence joins TRBV19 and TRBJ2-7, with a tentative D call TRBD1 (6 bases). The CDR3 extends over 14 amino acids. Germline V gene data show CDR1 as LNHDA and CDR2 as SQIVND (reference sequence). V was cut by 7 bases and J by 2 bases, with 15 bases left in between. DNA for the CDR3: TGTGCCAGTACCGGACAGACTACCCCCTACGAGCAGTACTTC. This sequence encodes CASTGQTTPYEQYF.

This sequence joins TRBV27 and TRBJ2-6; TRBD1 aligns across 7 bases. Losses at the gene ends were 6 bases for V and 0 bases for J; bases not matched to a gene: 5. The CDR3 loop spans 16 amino acids. Per germline, CDR1 MNHEY and CDR2 SMNVEV (reference sequence). The CDR3 DNA reads TGTGCCAGCAGGGGCAGGGACAGCTCTGGGGCCAACGTCCTGACTTTC. Its protein is CASRGRDSSGANVLTF.

This chain joins TRBV6-6 and TRBJ2-2; no firm D call. The CDR3 length is 13 residues. CDR1 MNHNY and CDR2 SVGAGI come from the germline V gene (reference sequence). Trimming cost V 5 bases and J 5 bases, with 9 bases left between them. The DNA of the CDR3 is TGTGCCAGCAGTGCGACTGCGACCGGGGAGCTGTTTTTT. This sequence encodes CASSATATGELFF.

CDR3 residues: CASSLGRWTEPNTEAFF. CDR3 sequence (DNA): TGTGCCAGCAGCTTAGGTCGCTGGACAGAACCGAACACTGAAGCTTTCTTT. The chain links TRBV7-8 to TRBJ1-1; D may be TRBD1 (6 bases). The CDR3 is made up of 17 amino acids. Per germline, CDR1 SGHVS and CDR2 FQNEAQ. The V and J ends lost 1 base and 1 base respectively, with 16 bases between them.

The chain carries TRBV4-1 and TRBJ1-4; D perhaps matches TRBD1 (6 bases). This CDR3 region has 16 residues. Germline V gene data show CDR1 as MGHRA and CDR2 as YSYEKL. V lost 0 bases and J 0 bases, leaving 8 bases between the germline ends. As DNA, the CDR3 is TGCGCCAGCAGCCAAGAGGGGGCGACAACTAATGAAAAACTGTTTTTT. It yields the protein CASSQEGATTNEKLFF.

The chain employs TRBV5-1 and TRBJ2-4, with 8 bases matching TRBD1. Trimming removed 0 bases from V and 6 bases from J; junction bases left unmatched: 8. CDR3 length equals 16 residues. Germline V gene sequence: CDR1 SGHRS, CDR2 YFSETQ. In DNA form, the CDR3 reads TGCGCCAGCAGCTTGGTAGGCAGGGGGCGCGGAAACATTCAGTACTTC. This gives the protein CASSLVGRGRGNIQYF.

CDR3 in DNA: TGTGCCAGCAGAGTGACAGGGACAGGCACTGAAGCTTTCTTT. Its protein is CASRVTGTGTEAFF. This chain joins TRBV28 and TRBJ1-1; TRBD1 aligns across 8 bases. Germline V lookup: CDR1 MDHEN, CDR2 SYDVKM. V lost 6 bases and J lost 4; bases outside the gene matches: 7. This CDR3 comprises 14 residues.

This clone was recorded many times. V is TRBV11-2 and J is TRBJ2-1, with TRBD1 matching over 9 bases. The CDR3 extends over 15 amino acids. Germline V gives CDR1 SGHAT, CDR2 FQNNGV. V shed 6 bases and J 5 bases; nucleotides not matched to a gene: 8. CDR3 sequence (DNA): TGTGCCAGCAGTCCCGGACAGGGGAGGCACAATGAGCAGTTCTTC. This codes for CASSPGQGRHNEQFF.

The gene calls are TRBV4-2 and TRBJ1-1, with 7 bases identical to TRBD1. The CDR3 covers 13 residues. CDR1 and CDR2 (germline): LGHNA, YNFKEQ. The trim removed 2 bases at V and 3 bases at J, leaving 0 bases unmatched. CDR3 sequence (DNA): TGTGCCAGCAGCCAACAGGGGGACACTGAAGCTTTCTTT. Residues: CASSQQGDTEAFF.

The V and J genes are TRBV15 and TRBJ2-5; possible D gene TRBD2, 6 bases. CDR3 length: 13 residues. CDR1 and CDR2 (germline): LNHNV, YYDKDF (reference sequence). V lost 5 bases and J 2 bases, leaving 9 bases between the germline ends. CDR3 protein: CATSGGVQETQYF. DNA for the CDR3: TGTGCCACCAGCGGCGGGGTGCAAGAGACCCAGTACTTC.

The chain combines TRBV10-3 with TRBJ1-1, with 10 bases aligning to TRBD1. Per the germline V gene, CDR1 is ENHRY and CDR2 is SYGVKD. V gave up 1 base and J gave up 5 bases; unmatched junction bases: 7. This CDR3 is built from 16 residues. In DNA, the CDR3 is TGTGCCATCAGTGAGTTTGGTTCGGGACAGGGGACTGAAGCTTTCTTT. The encoded protein is CAISEFGSGQGTEAFF.

In the case of this clone: Because it lacks the conserved phenylalanine or tryptophan at the end, this CDR3 is likely a read error. No DNA is shown, since the ends of the CDR3 on it are uncertain; the CDR3 is the one TCRdb lists. The chain is built from TRBV5-4 and TRBJ1-2; the tabulated D call, TRBD1, remains unverified against the DNA. Germline CDR1 SGHNT, CDR2 YYREEE (reference sequence). The length of the CDR3 is 12 amino acids, counting both ends. CDR3 sequence: CASSLLTGDASV.

V usage is TRBV6-5 and J usage is TRBJ2-7, with 9 bases aligning to TRBD1. Trimming cost V 2 bases and J 5 bases; bases outside gene matches: 1. Looked up from germline, CDR1 is MNHEY and CDR2 is SVGAGI. CDR3 length: 13 amino acids. The CDR3, as DNA: TGTGCCAGCAGTTACGACAGGGGGGACGAGCAGTACTTC. Residues: CASSYDRGDEQYF.

This sequence joins TRBV5-1 and TRBJ2-1, with TRBD2 as a possible D gene (6 bases). Trimming shortened V by 4 bases and J by 5 bases, and 10 bases separated the two germline ends. Germline V lookup: CDR1 SGHRS, CDR2 YFSETQ. CDR3 length: 13 residues. The CDR3 DNA follows: TGCGCCAGCAGCCTGGGGGAGGACAATGAGCAGTTCTTC. Translation gives CASSLGEDNEQFF.